Each of the 10 T cell receptor beta chains below was sequenced from the same sample in a study of vaccination and CD4 T cells after COVID-19. Which antigens these TCRs recognize remains unknown. Stated treatment: approximately nine-day PBMC culture with coronavirus spike peptide pools or control peptides (ViraFEST assay). Cultured CD4+ T-cell DNA underwent Oncomine TCR Beta short-read sequencing. MiXCR, run by TCRdb on the PCR reads, gives a single entry per CDR3 protein. Found here are roughly 7,000 distinct CDR3 sequences, 66% of them singletons; the top ten hold about 20%. Sequencing was done on a sample of CD4+ T cells from blood, cultured in vitro. These receptors originate from a human donor who had recovered from COVID-19.

This chain joins TRBV6-2 or TRBV6-3 and TRBJ2-3; 8 positions match TRBD2. The germline gives CDR1 MNHEY, CDR2 SVGEGT. The CDR3 consists of 13 residues. Trimming removed 6 bases from V and 1 base from J; junction bases left unmatched: 0. The DNA for the CDR3 is TGTGCCAGCAGGACTAGCGGCACAGATACGCAGTATTTT. Amino acids: CASRTSGTDTQYF.

The chain links TRBV20-1 to TRBJ1-3, with D unclear. The V and J ends lost 3 bases and 0 bases respectively, with 15 bases between them. The germline CDR1 and CDR2 sequences are DFQATT and SNEGSKA (reference sequence). This CDR3 is 16 amino acids long. CDR3 amino acids: CSASRFGSNSGNTIYF. As DNA, the CDR3 is TGCAGTGCTAGTCGCTTTGGATCCAACTCTGGAAACACCATATATTTT.

The chain combines TRBV4-1 with TRBJ1-6; no firm D call. The CDR3 totals 16 residues. Per the germline V gene, CDR1 is MGHRA and CDR2 is YSYEKL. The V gene lost 0 bases and the J gene lost 8 bases, with 14 bases spanning the gap. The CDR3 DNA reads TGCGCCAGCAGCCAAGATCTGGCAGATTCTTATTCACCCCTCCACTTT. It codes for CASSQDLADSYSPLHF.

The sample holds a few counts of this clonotype. At one boundary the junction diverges from the germline segment, which might be a read error. The V and J genes are TRBV25-1 and TRBJ1-2; D possibly corresponds to TRBD1 (5 bases). The CDR3 runs to 13 residues. The V gene's germline CDR1 is MGHDK and CDR2 SYGVNS. The CDR3 reads CASSEYGDQSTLF. The CDR3 bases are TGTGCCAGCAGTGAATATGGGGACCAGTCGACTCTCTTC.

V usage is TRBV30 and J usage is TRBJ1-2; 7 nucleotides agree with TRBD1. The length of the CDR3 is 15 residues. The V gene's germline CDR1 is GTSNPN and CDR2 SVGIG (reference sequence). V trimming: 5 bases; J trimming: 4 bases; junction bases outside the gene matches: 13. The CDR3 sequence: CAWGRGGPDSYGYTF. The CDR3 nucleotides are TGTGCCTGGGGCAGGGGGGGGCCCGATAGCTATGGCTACACCTTC. The complete variable domain, with remaining parts taken from reference TRBV30 and TRBJ1-2, reads SQTIHQWPATLVQPVGSPLSLECTVEGTSNPNLYWYRQAAGRGLQLLFYSVGIGQISSEVPQNLSASRPQDRQFILSSKKLLLSDSGFYLCAWGRGGPDSYGYTFGSGTRLTVV.

The rearrangement links TRBV20-1 to TRBJ1-2, with D possibly TRBD1 on 6 matching bases. V was clipped by 3 bases and J by 6 bases, with 17 bases between them. CDR1 is DFQATT and CDR2 is SNEGSKA in the germline V gene (reference sequence). The length of the CDR3 is 14 residues. This CDR3 is CSAREMLGGNGYTF. CDR3 nucleotide sequence: TGCAGTGCTAGGGAGATGTTAGGGGGGAATGGCTACACCTTC.

The chain carries TRBV20-1 and TRBJ2-3; 8 nucleotides line up with TRBD2. The CDR3 has 14 amino acids. V lost 4 bases, J lost 4 bases, and 7 bases stayed unmatched. Germline assignment: CDR1 DFQATT and CDR2 SNEGSKA (reference sequence). In DNA, the CDR3 is TGCAGTGCTAAGAGCGGGAGTAGGGCAGATACGCAGTATTTT. As protein: CSAKSGSRADTQYF.

This clonotype is judged large. The chain joins TRBV20-1 to TRBJ1-2; 7 bases are a match to TRBD1. Trimming took 6 bases from V and 8 from J; bases not matched to a gene: 15. The CDR3 sequence is 14 residues long. Germline CDR1 is DFQATT and CDR2 is SNEGSKA (reference sequence). CDR3 region: CSARDSQFWGGYTF. As DNA, the CDR3 is TGCAGTGCCCGGGACAGTCAGTTTTGGGGGGGCTACACCTTC.

The V call is TRBV20-1, the J call TRBJ2-3; possible D gene TRBD1, 6 bases. Germline CDR1 reads DFQATT; CDR2 reads SNEGSKA (reference sequence). The CDR3 consists of 14 residues. Trimming took off 5 bases at V and 6 bases at J, with 18 bases between the two ends. CDR3 sequence (DNA): TGCAGTGCTGGGATATTAACAGGGCCGGATACGCAGTATTTT. Encoded protein: CSAGILTGPDTQYF.

The chain joins TRBV7-6 to TRBJ2-3, with TRBD2 identical over 9 bases. The trim removed 5 bases at V and 5 bases at J, leaving 2 bases unmatched. This CDR3 has 13 residues. The germline gives CDR1 SGHVS, CDR2 FNYEAQ. The CDR3 bases are TGTGCCAGCAGCCAGCGGGGGGAAGATACGCAGTATTTT. It translates to CASSQRGEDTQYF.